These 25 T cell receptor beta chains came from one sample sequenced in a study of cytomegalovirus exposure and HLA in healthy donors. 13 Jbeta primers and 60 Vbeta primers were used for the PCR. Sequencing used immunoSEQ multiplex PCR; TCRdb keeps in-frame clones, though not all of them. The table has about 120,000 clones, less than 20% seen once. The sample taken for sequencing was PBMCs. The receptors originated from a young woman in good health and CMV-seronegative.

The rearrangement joins TRBV4-3 to TRBJ1-4, with 8 bases aligning to TRBD1. The trim removed 2 bases at V and 7 bases at J, leaving 6 bases unmatched. Germline CDR1 and CDR2: LGHNA and YSLEER. The CDR3 covers 15 residues. The CDR3 DNA follows: TGCGCCAGCAGCCAAAGGACAGGGCGAGGTGAAAAACTGTTTTTT. It encodes CASSQRTGRGEKLFF.

The chain carries TRBV7-9 and TRBJ2-2; TRBD1 matches at 7 bases. Looked up from germline, CDR1 is SEHNR and CDR2 is FQNEAQ (reference sequence). The V gene end was trimmed by 3 bases and the J gene end by 6 bases; junction bases not matched to a gene: 4. The length of the CDR3 is 14 residues. CDR3 nucleotides: TGTGCCAGCAGCTTCGGGCAGGGGGCCGGGGAGCTGTTTTTT. Its protein product is CASSFGQGAGELFF.

The chain is built from TRBV13 and TRBJ2-1, with D perhaps matching TRBD1 (6 bases). Trimming stripped 3 bases from V and 6 bases from J, with 12 bases between. Germline V gives CDR1 PRHDT, CDR2 FYEKMQ (reference sequence). This CDR3 contains 14 residues. CDR3 nucleotides: TGTGCCAGCAGCTTGGGGGTCAGGGGCAATGAGCAGTTCTTC. This translates into CASSLGVRGNEQFF.

As concerns this clone: The sample contains more than one DNA sequence encoding this CDR3. The J gene is TRBJ1-2, the V gene TRBV9, with a tentative D call TRBD1 (6 bases). Germline V gene sequence: CDR1 SGDLS, CDR2 YYNGEE. Trimming removed 3 bases from V and 7 bases from J, with 10 bases in between. The CDR3 spans 12 residues. In DNA, the CDR3 is TGTGCCAGCAGCGACAGGGTTAGTGGCTACACCTTC. Protein product: CASSDRVSGYTF.

The chain joins TRBV6-5 to TRBJ1-1; D is possibly TRBD1 (5 bases). V lost 4 bases, J lost 4 bases, and 10 bases lay in between. Germline V gives CDR1 MNHEY, CDR2 SVGAGI. This CDR3 has 13 residues. The CDR3 loop reads CASSSVGGTEAFF. CDR3 sequence (DNA): TGTGCCAGCAGTTCCGTGGGGGGCACTGAAGCTTTCTTT.

As DNA, the CDR3 is TGTGCCAGCAGCGAAACTAGCGTACAAGAGACCCAGTACTTC. Its translation is CASSETSVQETQYF. J is TRBJ2-5 and V is TRBV7-3, with 7 bases that match TRBD2. This CDR3 is 14 amino acids long. Germline assignment: CDR1 SGHTA and CDR2 FQGTGA. Trimming at V came to 5 bases and at J to 2 bases, leaving 5 bases not matched to a gene. Supplemented by reference TRBV7-3 and TRBJ2-5, the full variable domain reads GAGVSQTPSNKVTEKGKYVELRCDPISGHTALYWYRQSLGQGPEFLIYFQGTGAADDSGLPNDRFFAVRPEGSVSTLKIQRTERGDSAVYLCASSETSVQETQYFGPGTRLLVL.

Only a few counts were recorded for this clone. The chain couples TRBV6-6 to TRBJ2-7; 10 bases agree with TRBD2. CDR1 is MNHNY, CDR2 SVGAGI, per germline (reference sequence). CDR3 length equals 14 residues. J lost 2 bases, V lost 6 bases, and 4 bases had no gene match. DNA for the CDR3: TGTGCCAGCAGACGCCTAGCGGGGGCCTACGAGCAGTACTTC. As protein: CASRRLAGAYEQYF.

A few counts support this clone. The V and J genes are TRBV5-1 and TRBJ2-7, with 9 bases fitting TRBD2. V was clipped by 0 bases and J by 5 bases; unmatched bases: 9. The CDR3 spans 16 residues. Germline CDR1 and CDR2: SGHRS and YFSETQ. The CDR3 region is CASSLAGRGGQNEQYF. In nucleotides, the CDR3 is TGCGCCAGCAGCTTGGCCGGGCGGGGGGGCCAGAACGAGCAGTACTTC.

A few counts support this clone. The genes are TRBV27 and TRBJ1-2, with 7 bases aligning to TRBD1. CDR1 and CDR2 (germline): MNHEY, SMNVEV (reference sequence). The ends lost 0 bases at V and 8 bases at J; junction bases unmatched: 3. The CDR3 covers 13 residues. The CDR3, as DNA: TGTGCCAGCAGTTTATCAGCAGGGGGGGGCTACACCTTC. This encodes CASSLSAGGGYTF.

This clone turned up a few times. The chain has TRBV25-1 and TRBJ1-1; possible D gene TRBD1, 6 bases. The CDR3 is made up of 13 amino acids. V was shortened by 8 bases and J by 4 bases, with 14 bases between the two germline ends. Germline CDR1 reads MGHDK; CDR2 reads SYGVNS. The CDR3 protein is CASSTGEGTEAFF. The CDR3 DNA reads as TGTGCCAGCTCGACAGGCGAGGGCACTGAAGCTTTCTTT.

This clone has more than one count but fewer than ten. The J gene is TRBJ2-3, the V gene TRBV9, with no clear D. Between the trimmed V and J ends, which lost 4 bases and 9 bases, there was a span of 12 bases. The length of the CDR3 is 12 residues. Germline V gives CDR1 SGDLS, CDR2 YYNGEE. CDR3 loop: CASSPRDSTQYF. The CDR3 region has the DNA TGTGCCAGCAGCCCCCGAGACTCGACGCAGTATTTT.

This clone was seen more than once but under ten times. The V gene is TRBV9, the J gene TRBJ2-1, with D possibly being TRBD1 (5 bases). This CDR3 has 15 amino acids. Germline V lookup: CDR1 SGDLS, CDR2 YYNGEE. Trimming cost V 2 bases and J 6 bases, with 15 bases left between them. CDR3 DNA sequence: TGTGCCAGCAGCGTGTTCGGTCAGGGAAGCAATGAGCAGTTCTTC. Translation: CASSVFGQGSNEQFF.

The genes are TRBV28 and TRBJ2-5, with a tentative D call TRBD2 (6 bases). Germline V gene data show CDR1 as MDHEN and CDR2 as SYDVKM. The CDR3 is 15 residues long. The ends were cut back, 2 bases at V and 2 bases at J, with 12 bases in the middle. The CDR3: CASSLAGTSQETQYF. CDR3 in DNA: TGTGCCAGCAGTTTAGCCGGGACTTCACAAGAGACCCAGTACTTC.

This clone was seen more than once but under ten times. This chain joins TRBV5-4 and TRBJ1-4, with 8 nucleotides matching TRBD1. J lost 8 bases, V lost 0 bases, and 6 bases had no gene match. This CDR3 has 15 residues. In germline, CDR1 is SGHNT, CDR2 YYREEE (reference sequence). The DNA for the CDR3 is TGTGCCAGCAGCTTGGCAGGGGGCGCAAGGGAAAAACTGTTTTTT. This translates into CASSLAGGAREKLFF.

This clone has more than one count but fewer than ten. The rearrangement joins TRBV10-3 to TRBJ2-5; 10 bases are shared with TRBD1. This CDR3 has 14 amino acids. The ends lost 4 bases at V and 5 bases at J; junction bases unmatched: 4. In germline, CDR1 is ENHRY, CDR2 SYGVKD. CDR3 in amino acids: CAISGQGAGETQYF. For the CDR3, the DNA is TGTGCCATCAGTGGACAGGGGGCGGGGGAGACCCAGTACTTC.

In nucleotides, the CDR3 is TGCGCCAGCAGCCCCCGTGGAGGGCAGGAGTATGGCTACACCTTC. It encodes CASSPRGGQEYGYTF. V usage is TRBV5-1 and J usage is TRBJ1-2, with unresolved D. This CDR3 has 15 amino acids. Germline V gene data show CDR1 as SGHRS and CDR2 as YFSETQ. The V gene lost 4 bases and the J gene lost 5 bases, with 18 bases spanning the gap.

This clone was detected only a few times. The rearrangement uses TRBV6-5 and TRBJ2-7; TRBD1 agrees at 7 bases. After removal of 5 bases from V and 1 base from J, the junction contained 2 bases not matched to a gene. CDR3 length: 13 amino acids. The germline V gene encodes CDR1 MNHEY and CDR2 SVGAGI. The CDR3 spells CASSDRASYEQYF. CDR3 DNA sequence: TGTGCCAGCAGTGACAGGGCATCCTACGAGCAGTACTTC.

The sample holds a few counts of this clone. The CDR3 bases are TGTGCCAGCAGGGCTCGACAGGGGGCGAGGAATGAGCAGTTCTTC. The encoded protein is CASRARQGARNEQFF. The chain recombines TRBV6-1 with TRBJ2-1, with TRBD1 identical over 10 bases. There are 15 residues in the CDR3. Unmatched junction bases numbered 9, after V lost 6 bases and J lost 7 bases. Per germline, CDR1 MNHNS and CDR2 SASEGT.

The genes are TRBV5-6 and TRBJ2-7; D is ambiguous. The germline gives CDR1 SGHDT, CDR2 YYEEEE. The CDR3 runs to 13 residues. The V end lost 0 bases, the J end lost 5 bases, and 9 bases lay between the germline ends. CDR3 coding DNA: TGTGCCAGCAGCTTGGCCATAGAAAACGAGCAGTACTTC. Amino acids: CASSLAIENEQYF. Full variable domain (missing parts from reference TRBV5-6 and TRBJ2-7): DAGVTQSPTHLIKTRGQQVTLRCSPKSGHDTVSWYQQALGQGPQFIFQYYEEEERQRGNFPDRFSGHQFPNYSSELNVNALLLGDSALYLCASSLAIENEQYFGPGTRLTVT.

In its sample, this clone was seen once. The genes are TRBV7-6 and TRBJ1-2; 10 nucleotides line up with TRBD1. The CDR3 has 15 amino acids. Germline CDR1 reads SGHVS; CDR2 reads FNYEAQ. The junction had 6 bases not matched to a gene; V was cut back by 5 bases and J by 3 bases. The CDR3 here is CASSPGTGADYGYTF. The CDR3 bases are TGTGCCAGCAGCCCGGGGACAGGGGCTGACTATGGCTACACCTTC.

A word on this clone: Other DNA sequences in the sample encode the same CDR3. J is TRBJ2-2 and V is TRBV30; weak D call: TRBD2 (6 bases). V lost 4 bases and J 4 bases, leaving 7 bases between the germline ends. CDR3 length equals 12 residues. Germline V gene lookup returns CDR1 GTSNPN and CDR2 SVGIG (reference sequence). For the CDR3, the DNA is TGTGCCTGGATGGGGGGCACCGGGGAGCTGTTTTTT. This encodes CAWMGGTGELFF.

This clone turned up a few times. The chain links TRBV6-4 to TRBJ2-3, with 7 bases fitting TRBD1. The junction had 6 bases not matched to a gene; V was cut back by 4 bases and J by 5 bases. This CDR3 has 14 residues. CDR1 MRHNA and CDR2 SNTAGT come from the germline V gene. The CDR3 here is CASSGQGFGDTQYF. In DNA form, the CDR3 reads TGTGCCAGCAGTGGACAGGGCTTTGGAGATACGCAGTATTTT.

This clone occurred a few times. The rearrangement links TRBV20-1 to TRBJ2-1, with D maybe TRBD2 (6 bases). The CDR3 is 10 amino acids. V was cut by 5 bases and J by 8 bases, with 7 bases left in between. CDR1 is DFQATT, CDR2 SNEGSKA, per germline (reference sequence). CDR3 sequence reads: CSARDYEQFF. CDR3 sequence (DNA): TGCAGTGCTCGGGACTATGAGCAGTTCTTC.

The V and J genes are TRBV5-8 and TRBJ2-2; 7 nucleotides match TRBD1. Trimming at V came to 4 bases and at J to 0 bases, leaving 6 bases not matched to a gene. Germline values: CDR1 SGHTS, CDR2 YDEGEE. The CDR3 contains 16 residues. The CDR3 DNA is TGTGCCAGCAGCAGGACCGGGACAGCGAACACCGGGGAGCTGTTTTTT. Protein: CASSRTGTANTGELFF.

The chain links TRBV7-2 to TRBJ1-1; D might be TRBD1 (6 bases). Per the germline V gene, CDR1 is SGHTA and CDR2 is FQGNSA. CDR3 size: 13 residues. Between the trimmed V and J ends, which lost 5 bases and 1 base, there was a span of 8 bases. In DNA form, the CDR3 reads TGTGCCAGCAGCCGGACAGAGAACACTGAAGCTTTCTTT. Protein sequence: CASSRTENTEAFF.